Listed below are T cell receptor beta chains from one sample, sequenced in a study of blood T cell repertoires in COVID-19. The method was immunoSEQ multiplex PCR; TCRdb's version includes in-frame clones alone and lacks a portion of them. Of about 250,000 clones listed, around 89% are singletons. The sequencing input was PBMCs or T cells enriched from blood (not recorded which). The source of these receptors is a man in his forties who had recovered from COVID-19. Each CDR3 is given without its conserved first and last residue.

v_call cdr3_length cdr3_aa
TRBV24-1 16 ATSDRDTSGSSYNEQF
TRBV12-5 13 ASGLVSIAKNIQY
TRBV7-8 14 ASSRLAGGKTGELF
TRBV6-5 10 ASTPLIAEAF
TRBV7-3 11 ASSFDYLETQY
TRBV7-2 11 ASSPYRHAEAF
TRBV6-1 12 ASSEVLAGSGYT
TRBV18 12 ASGRTATNEKLF
TRBV7-8 13 ASSLGQRANYGYT
TRBV11-3 14 ASSPRLAGGEETQY
TRBV11-2 15 ASSLGLGTGFLYEQY
TRBV27 14 ASSDRGESGNQPQH
TRBV6-1 12 ASSESRGNQPQH
TRBV5-1 13 ASSWGTSGTDTQY